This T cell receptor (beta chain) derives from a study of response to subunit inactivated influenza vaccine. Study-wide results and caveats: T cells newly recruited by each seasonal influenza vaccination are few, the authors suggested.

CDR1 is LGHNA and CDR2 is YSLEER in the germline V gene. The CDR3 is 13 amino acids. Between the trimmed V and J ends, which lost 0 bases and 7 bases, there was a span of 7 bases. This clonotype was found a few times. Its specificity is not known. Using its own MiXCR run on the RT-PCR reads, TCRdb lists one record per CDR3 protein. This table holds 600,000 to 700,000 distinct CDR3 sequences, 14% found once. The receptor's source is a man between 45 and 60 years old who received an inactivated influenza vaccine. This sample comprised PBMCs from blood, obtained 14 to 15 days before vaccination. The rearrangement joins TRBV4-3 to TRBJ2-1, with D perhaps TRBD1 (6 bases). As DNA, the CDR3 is TGCGCCAGCAGCCAAGAAGGACAGAATGAGCAGTTCTTC. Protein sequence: CASSQEGQNEQFF.